This T cell receptor beta chain was profiled in a study of cytomegalovirus exposure and HLA in healthy donors. General study findings and limits: Association with HLA alleles at 0.05 false discovery rate was found for around 15,000 TCR beta sequences in a later analysis.

With 60 Vbeta and 13 Jbeta primers, the PCR was carried out. Method: immunoSEQ multiplex PCR; TCRdb's copy keeps in-frame clones and lacks some. Among approximately 190,000 clones, 70% to 85% were seen once, and the ten largest hold roughly 3.6%. Germline CDR1 reads SGHTA; CDR2 reads FQGNSA. The CDR3 sequence is 15 residues long. V gave up 2 bases and J gave up 9 bases; unmatched junction bases: 7. With regard to this clone: No antigen is known for it.

The source of this sequence is a man in his forties in good health and CMV-seropositive. Sequencing was performed on PBMCs. The rearrangement joins TRBV7-2 to TRBJ2-1; 10 nucleotides agree with TRBD2. This chain's CDR3 is CASSLRTSGGGEQFF. The CDR3 nucleotides read TGTGCCAGCAGCTTAAGGACTAGCGGAGGAGGTGAGCAGTTCTTC.